The 10 T cell receptor beta chains given below trace back to one sample, sequenced in a study of neoadjuvant anti-PD-1 for oral cavity cancer. Data came from immunoSEQ multiplex PCR; TCRdb stores just in-frame clones and leaves some out. The sample contains about 14,000 clones, about 63% of which appear only once. The sample was PBMCs, taken before nivolumab (anti-PD-1) treatment. These TCRs come from a person aged 35 to 85 with oral cavity squamous cell carcinoma.

This chain joins TRBV5-6 and TRBJ1-2, with 12 nucleotides matching TRBD1. The CDR3 is 15 residues long. The J segment lost 8 bases and the V segment lost 5 bases, leaving 10 bases of the junction unmatched. Per germline, CDR1 SGHDT and CDR2 YYEEEE. CDR3: CASRPKGQGAAGYTF. For the CDR3, the DNA is TGTGCCAGCAGACCGAAGGGACAGGGGGCGGCCGGCTACACCTTC. Based on the CDR3 plus reference TRBV5-6 and TRBJ1-2, the full variable domain is DAGVTQSPTHLIKTRGQQVTLRCSPKSGHDTVSWYQQALGQGPQFIFQYYEEEERQRGNFPDRFSGHQFPNYSSELNVNALLLGDSALYLCASRPKGQGAAGYTFGSGTRLTVV.

This rearrangement joins TRBV5-1 to TRBJ1-1, with 9 bases identical to TRBD1. The germline gives CDR1 SGHRS, CDR2 YFSETQ. The CDR3 sequence is 14 residues long. The V and J ends lost 0 bases and 7 bases, in that order; junction bases with no gene match: 4. The DNA for the CDR3 is TGCGCCAGCAGCTTGGGGGGACAGGGACTTGAAGCTTTCTTT. As protein: CASSLGGQGLEAFF.

The V gene is TRBV14, the J gene TRBJ1-3; no definite D call. This CDR3 region has 15 residues. Germline assignment: CDR1 SGHDN and CDR2 FVKESK. V gave up 1 base and J gave up 0 bases, with 7 bases separating them. The CDR3 DNA sequence: TGTGCCAGCAGCCAAGCGGCGTTCTCTGGAAACACCATATATTTT. Protein: CASSQAAFSGNTIYF.

The chain carries TRBV19 and TRBJ1-1, with 9 positions matching TRBD1. Germline V gene lookup returns CDR1 LNHDA and CDR2 SQIVND (reference sequence). J gave up 6 bases and V 3 bases, and 14 bases lay outside the gene matches. The CDR3 loop spans 17 amino acids. The CDR3 reads CASSIFWDRVLGAEAFF. In DNA form, the CDR3 reads TGTGCCAGTAGTATTTTCTGGGACAGGGTCTTAGGGGCTGAAGCTTTCTTT.

This chain links TRBV4-1 with TRBJ1-3; D perhaps matches TRBD1 (6 bases). V was clipped by 5 bases and J by 0 bases, with 29 bases between them. The CDR3 sequence is 21 residues long. Germline values: CDR1 MGHRA, CDR2 YSYEKL. CDR3 residues: CASSSGGHSRDSRYSGNTIYF. The CDR3 DNA follows: TGCGCCAGCAGCTCCGGGGGACATTCTCGGGACTCCCGGTACTCTGGAAACACCATATATTTT.

This chain links TRBV10-2 with TRBJ1-1; D call uncertain. The CDR3 runs to 14 residues. V lost 6 bases and J 0 bases, leaving 11 bases between the germline ends. From germline, CDR1 is WSHSY and CDR2 SAAADI. The CDR3 is CASRSVGMNTEAFF. As DNA, the CDR3 is TGCGCCAGCAGGTCAGTAGGGATGAACACTGAAGCTTTCTTT.

V and J are TRBV27 and TRBJ1-1; D uncertain. The CDR3 extends over 15 amino acids. Germline lookup yields CDR1 MNHEY and CDR2 SMNVEV (reference sequence). Trimming took 3 bases from V and 0 from J, leaving 11 bases between them. As DNA, the CDR3 is TGTGCCAGCAGTTTCAACATAAAGATGAACACTGAAGCTTTCTTT. Translated, it gives CASSFNIKMNTEAFF.

V gene TRBV7-2 combines with J gene TRBJ2-1; D unresolved. The V end lost 7 bases, the J end lost 2 bases, and 12 bases lay between the germline ends. This CDR3 is built from 14 residues. Germline values: CDR1 SGHTA, CDR2 FQGNSA. The CDR3 nucleotides are TGTGCCAGCACCCCCCCCTCGCCCTACAATGAGCAGTTCTTC. Its translation is CASTPPSPYNEQFF.

J is TRBJ2-5 and V is TRBV19; maybe TRBD2 (7 bases). Germline V gives CDR1 LNHDA, CDR2 SQIVND (reference sequence). CDR3 length equals 16 residues. V was pared by 5 bases and J by 0 bases, with 16 bases between. CDR3 coding DNA: TGTGCCAGTAGTTCGTCGGGGGGCTTGTACCAAGAGACCCAGTACTTC. The encoded protein is CASSSSGGLYQETQYF.

The chain combines TRBV5-1 with TRBJ2-7, with 7 bases matching TRBD1. V was pared by 3 bases and J by 0 bases, with 6 bases of the junction left unmatched. Germline V gene data show CDR1 as SGHRS and CDR2 as YFSETQ. This CDR3 contains 15 residues. CDR3 nucleotides: TGCGCCAGCAGCTCCGGTAGACAGGGCTCCTACGAGCAGTACTTC. It is translated as CASSSGRQGSYEQYF. The entire variable domain, with the rest obtained from reference TRBV5-1 and TRBJ2-7, is as follows: KAGVTQTPRYLIKTRGQQVTLSCSPISGHRSVSWYQQTPGQGLQFLFEYFSETQRNKGNFPGRFSGRQFSNSRSEMNVSTLELGDSALYLCASSSGRQGSYEQYFGPGTRLTVT.